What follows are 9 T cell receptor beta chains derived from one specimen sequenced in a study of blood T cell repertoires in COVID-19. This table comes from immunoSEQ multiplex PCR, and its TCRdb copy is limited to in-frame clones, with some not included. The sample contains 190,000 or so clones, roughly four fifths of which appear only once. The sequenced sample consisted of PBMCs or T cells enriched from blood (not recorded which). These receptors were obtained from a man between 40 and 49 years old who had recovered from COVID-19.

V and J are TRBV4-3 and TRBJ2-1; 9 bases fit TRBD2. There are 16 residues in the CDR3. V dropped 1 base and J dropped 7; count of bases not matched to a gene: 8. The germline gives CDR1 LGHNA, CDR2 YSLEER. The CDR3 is CASSQVGIAGENEQFF. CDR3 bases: TGCGCCAGCAGCCAAGTAGGCATAGCGGGAGAGAATGAGCAGTTCTTC.

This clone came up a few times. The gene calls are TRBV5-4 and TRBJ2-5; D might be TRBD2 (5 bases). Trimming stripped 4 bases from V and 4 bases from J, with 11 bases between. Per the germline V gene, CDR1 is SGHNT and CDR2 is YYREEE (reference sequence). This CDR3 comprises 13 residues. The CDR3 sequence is CASSGNAGETQYF. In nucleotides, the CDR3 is TGTGCCAGCAGCGGGAATGCGGGAGAGACCCAGTACTTC. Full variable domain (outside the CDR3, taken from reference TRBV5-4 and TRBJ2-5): ETGVTQSPTHLIKTRGQQVTLRCSSQSGHNTVSWYQQALGQGPQFIFQYYREEENGRGNFPPRFSGLQFPNYSSELNVNALELDDSALYLCASSGNAGETQYFGPGTRLLVL.

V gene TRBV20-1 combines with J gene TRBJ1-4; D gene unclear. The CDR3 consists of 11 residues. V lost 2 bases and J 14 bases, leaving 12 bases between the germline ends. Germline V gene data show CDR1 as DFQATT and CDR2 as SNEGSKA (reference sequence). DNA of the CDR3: TGCAGTGCTAGATCTCCGAGAAGCCTGTTTTTT. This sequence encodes CSARSPRSLFF.

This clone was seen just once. In DNA form, the CDR3 reads TGTGCCAGCAGTCCCCTAGGTTATAGCAATCAGCCCCAGCATTTT. Its protein is CASSPLGYSNQPQHF. The rearrangement links TRBV27 to TRBJ1-5; D unresolved. V lost 5 bases and J 0 bases, leaving 11 bases between the germline ends. The germline V gene encodes CDR1 MNHEY and CDR2 SMNVEV (reference sequence). This CDR3 comprises 15 residues.

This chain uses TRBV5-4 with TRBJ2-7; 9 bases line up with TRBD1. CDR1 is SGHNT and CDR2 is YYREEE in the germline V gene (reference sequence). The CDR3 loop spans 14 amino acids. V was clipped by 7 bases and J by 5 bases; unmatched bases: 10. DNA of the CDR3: TGTGCCAGCTCTGTCCCGGGACAGGGCCACGAGCAGTACGTC. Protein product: CASSVPGQGHEQYV.

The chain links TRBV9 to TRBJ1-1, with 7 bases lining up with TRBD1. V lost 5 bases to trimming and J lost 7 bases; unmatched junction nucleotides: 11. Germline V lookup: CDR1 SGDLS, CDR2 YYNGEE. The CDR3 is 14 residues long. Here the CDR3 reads CASSPGQVLGEAFF. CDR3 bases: TGTGCCAGCAGTCCTGGACAGGTTTTAGGTGAAGCTTTCTTT.

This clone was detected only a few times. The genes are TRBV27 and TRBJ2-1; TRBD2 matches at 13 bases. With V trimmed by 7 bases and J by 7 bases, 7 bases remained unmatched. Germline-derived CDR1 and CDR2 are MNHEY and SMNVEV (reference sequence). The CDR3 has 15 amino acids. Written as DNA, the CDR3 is TGTGCCAGCAACAAGGGACTAGCGGGAATAAATGAGCAGTTCTTC. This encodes CASNKGLAGINEQFF.

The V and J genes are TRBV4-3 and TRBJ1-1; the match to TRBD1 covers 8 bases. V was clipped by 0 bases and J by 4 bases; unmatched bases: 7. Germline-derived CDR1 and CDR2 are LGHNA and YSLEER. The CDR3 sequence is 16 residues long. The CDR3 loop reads CASSQDRGQGSTEAFF. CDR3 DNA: TGCGCCAGCAGCCAAGATCGCGGACAGGGTTCCACTGAAGCTTTCTTT.

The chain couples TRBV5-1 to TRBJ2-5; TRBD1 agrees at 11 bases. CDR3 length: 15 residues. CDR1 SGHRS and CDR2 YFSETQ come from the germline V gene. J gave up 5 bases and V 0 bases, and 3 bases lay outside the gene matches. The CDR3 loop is CASSLAGQGGETQYF. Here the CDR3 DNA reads TGCGCCAGCAGCTTGGCGGGACAGGGGGGGGAGACCCAGTACTTC.